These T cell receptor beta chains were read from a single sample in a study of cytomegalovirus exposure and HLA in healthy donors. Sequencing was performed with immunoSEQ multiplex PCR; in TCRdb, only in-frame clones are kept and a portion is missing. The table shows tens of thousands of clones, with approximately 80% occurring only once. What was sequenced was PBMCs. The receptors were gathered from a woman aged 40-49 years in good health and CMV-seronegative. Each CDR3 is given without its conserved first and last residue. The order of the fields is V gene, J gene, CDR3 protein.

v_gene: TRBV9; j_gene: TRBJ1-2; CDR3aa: ASSALLRA
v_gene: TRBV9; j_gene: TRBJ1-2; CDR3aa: ASSVRDRANYGYT
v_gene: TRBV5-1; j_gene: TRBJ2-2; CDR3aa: ASSLAGVTGELF
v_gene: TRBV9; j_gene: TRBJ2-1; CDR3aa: ASSLGSDPSYNEQF
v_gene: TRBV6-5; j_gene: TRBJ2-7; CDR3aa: ASSYSGTSETYEQY
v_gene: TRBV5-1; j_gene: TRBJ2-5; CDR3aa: ASSLGGRETQY
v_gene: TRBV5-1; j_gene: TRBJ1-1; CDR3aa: AVKQGYNMNTEAF
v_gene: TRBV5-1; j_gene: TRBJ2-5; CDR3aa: ASSLGLIDYYHQETQY
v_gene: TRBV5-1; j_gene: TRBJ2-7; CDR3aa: ASSLEPQRSYEQY
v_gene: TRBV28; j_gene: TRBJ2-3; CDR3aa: ASSATSGRIDTQY
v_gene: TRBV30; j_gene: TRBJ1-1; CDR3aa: AWSGVSNTEAF
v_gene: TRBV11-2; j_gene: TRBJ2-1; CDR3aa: ASSSLSGVTYNEQF
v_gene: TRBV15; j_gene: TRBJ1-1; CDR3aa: ATSRDLSKTPMNTEAF
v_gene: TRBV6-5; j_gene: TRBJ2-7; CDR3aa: ASSSTIRDRVNEQY
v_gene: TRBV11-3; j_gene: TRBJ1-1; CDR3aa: ASSLDRGAEAF
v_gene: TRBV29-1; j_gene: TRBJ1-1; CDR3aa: SAAADRGTEAF
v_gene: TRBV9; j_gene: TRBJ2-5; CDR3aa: ASSVGVAGVETQY
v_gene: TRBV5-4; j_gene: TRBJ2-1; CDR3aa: ASSLDRVGIDEQF
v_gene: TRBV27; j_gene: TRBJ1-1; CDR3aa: ASSTNWQGNTEAF
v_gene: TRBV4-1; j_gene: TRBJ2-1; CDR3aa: ASSQGGGYTSKTVSYNEQF
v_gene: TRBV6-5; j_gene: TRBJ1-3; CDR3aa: ASNPGSGNTIY
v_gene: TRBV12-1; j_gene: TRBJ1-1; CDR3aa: ASSCNLAEAF
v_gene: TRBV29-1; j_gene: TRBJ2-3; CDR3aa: SVRPGGGSADTQY
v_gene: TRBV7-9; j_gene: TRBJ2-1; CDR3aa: SSGNGGSSYNEQF
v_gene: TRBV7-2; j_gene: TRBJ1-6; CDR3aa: ASSPRAYNSPLH
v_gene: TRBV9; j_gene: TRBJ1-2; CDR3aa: ANSLEGDYGYT
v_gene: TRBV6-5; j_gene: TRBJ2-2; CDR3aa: ASSYQGSGELF
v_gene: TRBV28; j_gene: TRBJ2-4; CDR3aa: ASSSPNRVAKNIQY
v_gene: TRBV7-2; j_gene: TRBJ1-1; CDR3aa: ASSPTVDRSTEAF
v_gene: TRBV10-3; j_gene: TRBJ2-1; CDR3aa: AISDGGYNEQF
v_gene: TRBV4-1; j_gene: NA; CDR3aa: ASSQGTPVHEQY
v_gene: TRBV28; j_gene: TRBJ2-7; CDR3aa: ASSLFPAGGLYEQY
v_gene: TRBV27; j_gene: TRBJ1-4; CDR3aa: ASSLDRGREKLF
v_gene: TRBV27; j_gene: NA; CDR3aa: ASSLRPSGSYEQY
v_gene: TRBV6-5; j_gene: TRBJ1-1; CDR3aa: ASSLTGIEAF
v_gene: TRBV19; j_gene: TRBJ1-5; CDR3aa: ASSIGTNSNQPQH
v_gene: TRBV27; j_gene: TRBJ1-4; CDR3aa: ASRDRGTETNEKLF
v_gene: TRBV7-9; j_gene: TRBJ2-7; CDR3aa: ASSSRDWAYEQY
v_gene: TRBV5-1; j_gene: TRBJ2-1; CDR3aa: ASSLLTTGGEF
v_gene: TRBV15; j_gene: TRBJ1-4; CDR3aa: ATSRDPRTGGEKLF
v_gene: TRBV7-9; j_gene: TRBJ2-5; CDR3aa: ASSVLAGALQETQY
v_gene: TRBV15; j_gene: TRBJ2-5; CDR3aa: ATSRSILETQY
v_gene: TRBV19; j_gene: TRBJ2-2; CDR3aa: ASSIAGKGGELF
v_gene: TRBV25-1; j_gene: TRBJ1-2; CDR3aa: ASRARRPRDGYT
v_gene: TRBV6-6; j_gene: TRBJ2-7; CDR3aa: ASSPGTSGSNEQY